Below, one T cell receptor (beta chain) is given with its context. Semi-nested PCR with Nested Universal Primer A followed constant-region reverse priming of full-length variable regions. TCRdb processed the 5' RACE reads anew with MiXCR; each CDR3 protein has one entry. The sample carries 5,000 to 6,500 distinct CDR3 sequences, approximately 60% recorded once. After removal of 4 bases from V and 1 base from J, the junction contained 7 bases not matched to a gene. The CDR3 length is 15 residues. Germline V gene sequence: CDR1 SGHKS, CDR2 YYEKEE (reference sequence). Sequencing was carried out using tumor-infiltrating memory CD4+ T cells sorted from the breast tumor. As for subset: memory CD4+ T cells, CD4+CD45RO+CD25-. The chain employs TRBV5-5 and TRBJ1-1; 7 nucleotides agree with TRBD1. This sequence originates from a female donor with breast cancer. This CDR3 is CASSVTGVGNTEAFF. DNA of the CDR3: TGTGCCAGCAGCGTAACAGGGGTTGGGAACACTGAAGCTTTCTTT.